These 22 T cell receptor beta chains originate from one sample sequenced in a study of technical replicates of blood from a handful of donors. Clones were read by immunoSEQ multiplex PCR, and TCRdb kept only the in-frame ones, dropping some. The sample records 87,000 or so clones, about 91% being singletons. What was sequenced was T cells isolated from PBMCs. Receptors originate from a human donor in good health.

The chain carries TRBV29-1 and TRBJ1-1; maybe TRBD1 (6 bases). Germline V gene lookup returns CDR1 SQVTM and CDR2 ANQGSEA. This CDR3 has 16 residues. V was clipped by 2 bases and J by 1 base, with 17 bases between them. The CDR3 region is CSVEKGTSPPNTEAFF. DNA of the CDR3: TGCAGCGTTGAAAAGGGGACAAGCCCCCCGAACACTGAAGCTTTCTTT.

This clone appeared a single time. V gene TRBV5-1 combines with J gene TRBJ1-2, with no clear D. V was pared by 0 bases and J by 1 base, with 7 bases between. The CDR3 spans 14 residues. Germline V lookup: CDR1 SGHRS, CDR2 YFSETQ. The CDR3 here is CASSLGHHNYGYTF. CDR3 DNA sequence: TGCGCCAGCAGCTTGGGACACCATAACTATGGCTACACCTTC.

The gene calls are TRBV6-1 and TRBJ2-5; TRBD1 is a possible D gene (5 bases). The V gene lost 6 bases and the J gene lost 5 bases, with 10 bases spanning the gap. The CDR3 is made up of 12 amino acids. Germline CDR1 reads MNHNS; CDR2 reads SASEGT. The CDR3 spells CASRQGGETQYF. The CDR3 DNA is TGTGCCAGCAGGCAGGGTGGGGAGACCCAGTACTTC.

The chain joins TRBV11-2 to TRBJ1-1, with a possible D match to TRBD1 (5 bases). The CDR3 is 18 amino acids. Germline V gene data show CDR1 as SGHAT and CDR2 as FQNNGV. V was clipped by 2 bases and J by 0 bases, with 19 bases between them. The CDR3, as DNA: TGTGCCAGCAGCTTAATAGCAATGACAGCCATTATGAACACTGAAGCTTTCTTT. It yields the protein CASSLIAMTAIMNTEAFF.

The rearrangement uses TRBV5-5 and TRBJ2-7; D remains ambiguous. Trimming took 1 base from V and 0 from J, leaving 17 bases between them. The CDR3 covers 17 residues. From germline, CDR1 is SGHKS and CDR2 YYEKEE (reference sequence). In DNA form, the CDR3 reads TGTGCCAGCAGCTTGACCCCTAGAGGCCGAAGCTCCTACGAGCAGTACTTC. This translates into CASSLTPRGRSSYEQYF.

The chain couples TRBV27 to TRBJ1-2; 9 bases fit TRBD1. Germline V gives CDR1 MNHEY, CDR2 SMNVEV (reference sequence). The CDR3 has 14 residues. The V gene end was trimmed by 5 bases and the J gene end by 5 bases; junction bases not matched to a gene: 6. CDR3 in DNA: TGTGCCAGCAGTGGCCCCGGGACAGGGTATGGCTACACCTTC. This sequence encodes CASSGPGTGYGYTF.

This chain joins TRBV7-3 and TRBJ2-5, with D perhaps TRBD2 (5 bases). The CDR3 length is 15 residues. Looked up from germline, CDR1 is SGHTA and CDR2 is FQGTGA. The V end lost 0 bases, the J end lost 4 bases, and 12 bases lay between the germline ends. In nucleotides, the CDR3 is TGTGCCAGCAGCTTAACGGCCGAACTAGGAGAGACCCAGTACTTC. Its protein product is CASSLTAELGETQYF. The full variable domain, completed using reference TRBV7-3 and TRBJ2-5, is GAGVSQTPSNKVTEKGKYVELRCDPISGHTALYWYRQSLGQGPEFLIYFQGTGAADDSGLPNDRFFAVRPEGSVSTLKIQRTERGDSAVYLCASSLTAELGETQYFGPGTRLLVL.

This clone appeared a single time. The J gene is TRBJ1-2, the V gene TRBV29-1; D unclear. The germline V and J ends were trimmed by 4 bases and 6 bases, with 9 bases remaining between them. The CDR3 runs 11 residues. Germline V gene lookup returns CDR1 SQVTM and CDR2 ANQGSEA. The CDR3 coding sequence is TGCAGCGTTGCACAGTTGAATGGCTACACCTTC. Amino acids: CSVAQLNGYTF. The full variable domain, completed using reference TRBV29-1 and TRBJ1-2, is SAVISQKPSRDICQRGTSLTIQCQVDSQVTMMFWYRQQPGQSLTLIATANQGSEATYESGFVIDKFPISRPNLTFSTLTVSNMSPEDSSIYLCSVAQLNGYTFGSGTRLTVV.

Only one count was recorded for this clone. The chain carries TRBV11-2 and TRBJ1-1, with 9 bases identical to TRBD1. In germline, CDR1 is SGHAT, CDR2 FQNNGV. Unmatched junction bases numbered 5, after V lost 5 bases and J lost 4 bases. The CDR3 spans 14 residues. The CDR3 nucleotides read TGTGCCAGCAGCGTTACAGGGGGCAGCACTGAAGCTTTCTTT. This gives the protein CASSVTGGSTEAFF.

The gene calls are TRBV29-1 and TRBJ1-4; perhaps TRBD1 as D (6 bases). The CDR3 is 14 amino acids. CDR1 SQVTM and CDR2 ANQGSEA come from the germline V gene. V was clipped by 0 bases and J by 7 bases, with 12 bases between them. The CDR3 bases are TGCAGCGTTGAAGATGAGAGAGGGGGTGAAAAACTGTTTTTT. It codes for CSVEDERGGEKLFF.

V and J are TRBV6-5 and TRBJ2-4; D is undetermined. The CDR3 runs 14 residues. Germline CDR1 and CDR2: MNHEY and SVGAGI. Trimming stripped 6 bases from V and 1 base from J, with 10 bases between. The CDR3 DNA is TGTGCCAGCAGCCCTCCGGTCGCCAAAAACATTCAGTACTTC. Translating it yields CASSPPVAKNIQYF.

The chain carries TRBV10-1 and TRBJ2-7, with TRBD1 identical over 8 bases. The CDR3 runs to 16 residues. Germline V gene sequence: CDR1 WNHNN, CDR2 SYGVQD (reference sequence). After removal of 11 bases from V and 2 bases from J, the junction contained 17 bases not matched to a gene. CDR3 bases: TGCGCCCGCTTAGGCGTGGACAGGGATACCCCCTACGAGCAGTACTTC. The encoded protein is CARLGVDRDTPYEQYF.

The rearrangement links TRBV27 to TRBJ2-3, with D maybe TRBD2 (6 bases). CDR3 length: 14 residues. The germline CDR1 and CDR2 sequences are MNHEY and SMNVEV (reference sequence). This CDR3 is CSIAAGIGTDTQYF. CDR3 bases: TGTAGCATCGCCGCGGGGATCGGCACAGATACGCAGTATTTT.

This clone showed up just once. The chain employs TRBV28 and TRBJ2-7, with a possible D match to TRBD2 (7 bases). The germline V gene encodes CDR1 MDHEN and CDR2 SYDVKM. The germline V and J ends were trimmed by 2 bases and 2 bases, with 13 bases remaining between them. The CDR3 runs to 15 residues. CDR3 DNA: TGTGCCAGCAGTTTAGTGGGGGGGCCCACCTACGAGCAGTACTTC. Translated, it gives CASSLVGGPTYEQYF.

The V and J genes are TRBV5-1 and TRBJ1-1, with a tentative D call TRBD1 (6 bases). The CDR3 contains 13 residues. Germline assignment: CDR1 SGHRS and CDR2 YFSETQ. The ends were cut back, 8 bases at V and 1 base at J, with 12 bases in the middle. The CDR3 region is CASADSPNTEAFF. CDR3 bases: TGCGCCAGTGCGGACAGCCCGAACACTGAAGCTTTCTTT.

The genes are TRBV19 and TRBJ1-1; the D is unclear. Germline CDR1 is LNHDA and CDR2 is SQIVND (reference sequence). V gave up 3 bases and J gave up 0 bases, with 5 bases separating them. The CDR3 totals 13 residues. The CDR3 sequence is CASSMSVNTEAFF. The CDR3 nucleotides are TGTGCCAGTAGTATGTCCGTGAACACTGAAGCTTTCTTT. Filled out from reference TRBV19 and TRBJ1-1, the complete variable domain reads DGGITQSPKYLFRKEGQNVTLSCEQNLNHDAMYWYRQDPGQGLRLIYYSQIVNDFQKGDIAEGYSVSREKKESFPLTVTSAQKNPTAFYLCASSMSVNTEAFFGQGTRLTVV.

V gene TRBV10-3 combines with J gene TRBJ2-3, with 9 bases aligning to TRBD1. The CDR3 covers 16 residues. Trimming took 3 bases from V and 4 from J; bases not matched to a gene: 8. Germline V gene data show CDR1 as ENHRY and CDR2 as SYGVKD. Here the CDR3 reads CAISDPGQGRSDTQYF. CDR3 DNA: TGTGCCATCAGTGACCCGGGACAGGGAAGGTCAGATACGCAGTATTTT.

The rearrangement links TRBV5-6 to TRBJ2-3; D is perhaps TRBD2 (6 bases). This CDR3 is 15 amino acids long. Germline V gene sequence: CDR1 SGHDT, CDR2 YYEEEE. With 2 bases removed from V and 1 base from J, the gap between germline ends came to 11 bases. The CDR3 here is CASSFLADGTDTQYF. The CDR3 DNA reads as TGTGCCAGCAGCTTTTTAGCGGACGGCACAGATACGCAGTATTTT. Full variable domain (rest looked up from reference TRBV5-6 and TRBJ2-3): DAGVTQSPTHLIKTRGQQVTLRCSPKSGHDTVSWYQQALGQGPQFIFQYYEEEERQRGNFPDRFSGHQFPNYSSELNVNALLLGDSALYLCASSFLADGTDTQYFGPGTRLTVL.

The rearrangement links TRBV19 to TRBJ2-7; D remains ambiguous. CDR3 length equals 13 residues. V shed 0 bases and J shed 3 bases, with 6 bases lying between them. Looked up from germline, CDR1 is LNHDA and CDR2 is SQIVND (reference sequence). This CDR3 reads CASSIDPFYEQYF. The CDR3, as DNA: TGTGCCAGTAGTATAGATCCCTTCTACGAGCAGTACTTC. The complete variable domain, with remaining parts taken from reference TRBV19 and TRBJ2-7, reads DGGITQSPKYLFRKEGQNVTLSCEQNLNHDAMYWYRQDPGQGLRLIYYSQIVNDFQKGDIAEGYSVSREKKESFPLTVTSAQKNPTAFYLCASSIDPFYEQYFGPGTRLTVT.

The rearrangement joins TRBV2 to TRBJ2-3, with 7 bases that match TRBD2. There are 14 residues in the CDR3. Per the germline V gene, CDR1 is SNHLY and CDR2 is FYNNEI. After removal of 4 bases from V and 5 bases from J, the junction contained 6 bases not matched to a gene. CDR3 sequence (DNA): TGTGCCAGCAGTGTCGCGGGAGTGGGAGATACGCAGTATTTT. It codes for CASSVAGVGDTQYF.

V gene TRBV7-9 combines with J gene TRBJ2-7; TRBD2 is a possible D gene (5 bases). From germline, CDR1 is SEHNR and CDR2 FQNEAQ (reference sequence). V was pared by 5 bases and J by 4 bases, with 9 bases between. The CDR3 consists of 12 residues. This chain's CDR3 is CASSRGSYEQYF. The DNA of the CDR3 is TGTGCCAGCAGCCGGGGTTCGTACGAGCAGTACTTC.

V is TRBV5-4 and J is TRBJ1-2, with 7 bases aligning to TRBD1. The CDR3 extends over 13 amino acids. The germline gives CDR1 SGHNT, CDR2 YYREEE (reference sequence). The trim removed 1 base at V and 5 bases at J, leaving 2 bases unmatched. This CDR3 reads CASSLPGGYGYTF. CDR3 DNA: TGTGCCAGCAGCTTGCCAGGGGGGTATGGCTACACCTTC.